Below are 5 T cell receptor beta chains sequenced from a single sample in a study of blood T cell repertoires in COVID-19. Clones were read by immunoSEQ multiplex PCR, and TCRdb kept only the in-frame ones, dropping some. The table records fewer than 200,000 clones, around four fifths of them present only once. The sequencing sample was made of peripheral blood. The receptors derive from a woman in her 70s with COVID-19, enrolled during active disease.

The rearrangement joins TRBV5-1 to TRBJ2-7, with TRBD2 identical over 11 bases. Trimming removed 5 bases from V and 6 bases from J; junction bases left unmatched: 10. The CDR3 runs 15 residues. Germline CDR1 and CDR2: SGHRS and YFSETQ. The CDR3 nucleotides are TGCGCCAGCAGATTCTTAGCGGGAGGGGAGGGCGAGCAGTACTTC. This translates into CASRFLAGGEGEQYF.

The chain links TRBV6-5 to TRBJ1-1; perhaps TRBD1 as D (5 bases). CDR1 and CDR2 (germline): MNHEY, SVGAGI. There are 12 residues in the CDR3. V was trimmed by 6 bases and J by 11 bases, leaving 16 bases between them. CDR3 DNA sequence: TGTGCCAGCAGATCGGCAGGGTTTCGCGCTTTCTTT. Its translation: CASRSAGFRAFF.

The chain carries TRBV28 and TRBJ2-1; 7 nucleotides align to TRBD2. CDR1 is MDHEN and CDR2 is SYDVKM in the germline V gene. V was pared by 7 bases and J by 6 bases, with 15 bases of the junction left unmatched. There are 16 residues in the CDR3. Written as DNA, the CDR3 is TGTGCCAGCATCCCTAGCGGCGCGGCCCCGCCCAATGAGCAGTTCTTC. Translation gives CASIPSGAAPPNEQFF. The whole variable domain, filled in from reference TRBV28 and TRBJ2-1, reads DVKVTQSSRYLVKRTGEKVFLECVQDMDHENMFWYRQDPGLGLRLIYFSYDVKMKEKGDIPEGYSVSREKKERFSLILESASTNQTSMYLCASIPSGAAPPNEQFFGPGTRLTVL.

This clone was seen more than once but under ten times. The V call is TRBV7-9, the J call TRBJ1-6, with D possibly TRBD1 on 5 matching bases. This CDR3 region has 15 residues. V was trimmed by 1 base and J by 7 bases, leaving 11 bases between them. Germline lookup yields CDR1 SEHNR and CDR2 FQNEAQ (reference sequence). CDR3: CASSLVWDWNSPLHF. The CDR3 DNA follows: TGTGCCAGCAGCTTAGTATGGGACTGGAATTCACCCCTCCACTTT. Variable domain in full (rest from reference TRBV7-9 and TRBJ1-6): DTGVSQNPRHKITKRGQNVTFRCDPISEHNRLYWYRQTLGQGPEFLTYFQNEAQLEKSRLLSDRFSAERPKGSFSTLEIQRTEQGDSAMYLCASSLVWDWNSPLHFGNGTRLTVT.

In its sample, this clone was seen once. The rearrangement uses TRBV7-3 and TRBJ2-3; D is possibly TRBD2 (5 bases). Trimming shortened V by 1 base and J by 3 bases, and 8 bases separated the two germline ends. CDR1 is SGHTA and CDR2 is FQGTGA in the germline V gene. This CDR3 comprises 14 residues. The CDR3: CASSLSSGTDTQYF. The CDR3 DNA follows: TGTGCCAGCAGCTTAAGCTCGGGGACAGATACGCAGTATTTT.